This T cell receptor beta chain originates from a study of cytomegalovirus exposure and HLA in healthy donors. The study, taken as a whole, reports: The study had only CMV serostatus as immune exposure information. In a later analysis, the majority of CMV-associated beta chains seemingly showed HLA restriction.

To note about this clone: Its target is unknown.

The PCR had 60 Vbeta and 13 Jbeta primers. Data came from immunoSEQ multiplex PCR; TCRdb stores just in-frame clones and leaves some out. The sample lists more than 90,000 clones, around 73% occurring once. Germline V gene data show CDR1 as SGHRS and CDR2 as YFSETQ. This CDR3 comprises 15 residues. V was shortened by 2 bases and J by 3 bases, with 12 bases between the two germline ends. The sample taken for sequencing was PBMCs. The TCR originated in a woman in her thirties or forties in good health and CMV-seronegative. The V gene is TRBV5-1, the J gene TRBJ2-1, with a possible D match to TRBD1 (5 bases). Here the CDR3 DNA reads TGCGCCAGCAGCTTCGACAGTTCCCTCTACAATGAGCAGTTCTTC. This encodes CASSFDSSLYNEQFF.